What follows is one T cell receptor (beta chain) and its context. This clonotype was counted only a few times. Its antigen remains undetermined. Base-call qualities are not available, and no considerably larger clone is one nucleotide away. Library preparation used 5' RACE. Sequencing relied on an Illumina HiSeq 2500. The second PCR ran for roughly 7 to 12 cycles and used a J-beta primer mix along with a sample-barcoded 5' primer. Each TCR beta cDNA molecule received a unique molecular identifier from a template-switch 5' adaptor carrying 12 random nucleotides. Each sample yielded at least 2.5 million CDR3-containing paired-end reads. First-strand cDNA synthesis was performed from all RNA using the Mint cDNA synthesis kit, with priming by a TRBC-specific oligonucleotide. Following uracil-DNA glycosylase treatment, a first 18-cycle PCR with universal primers M1SS and BC2_uni_R was performed on all cDNA. Per the source publication's procedure: For normalization, 1 million high-quality reads, each with a distinct molecular identifier, were randomly selected from each sample. Instead of being binned into consensus sequences, reads with shared molecular identifiers were discarded. MiTCR, set to a Q25 quality threshold and the strictest error-elimination algorithm, was used for CDR3 identification, clonotype clustering and error correction. A nonparametric unseen species model with Euler transformation was used to estimate lower-bound total TCR beta diversity. TCRdb reprocessing: public reads trimmed at Q25 with fastp, clones called with MiXCR, in-frame beta chains kept. Each CDR3 protein appears once, grouped with its most common genes and DNA. The authors' filters were not applied to this entry. The sample profile shows over 950,000 distinct CDR3 sequences; 30% to 40% of them were found once. The ten top clones hold around 13% of the sample.

This specimen belongs to a study of blood T cells in healthy people across ages (dated by TCRdb to about 2015). Regarding the study in general: Template switching captured roughly one uniquely barcoded TCR beta cDNA molecule per two T cells in model experiments. The study measured age-related changes in TCR beta repertoire diversity using deep sequencing normalized with unique cDNA molecular identifiers. Donors were grouped into four age groups: young (average about 15 years), middle-aged (over 35), aged (roughly 62) and long-lived (roughly 80). Donors of different ages were randomly distributed across sequencing lanes to avoid experimental bias. Using the same blood draw, the study looked at two additional independent replicas of 1 million unique cDNA reads for two donors, one aged 18 to 30 and the other aged 80 or older. What the research found in general, with its limitations: A strong correlation was found between observed TCR beta diversity and the percentage of naive T cells measured by flow cytometry. Estimates of total diversity based on one million sequenced T cells were considered lower bounds and underestimates. The CMV infection status of donors was not known, potentially confounding age-related changes in expanded clonotypes. Observed TCR beta diversity per million T cells fell roughly linearly with age, and a significant reduction was already apparent by age about 43. Conclusive comparison of naive and antigen-experienced compartments was prevented by the profiling of bulk unsorted PBMCs. Compared with the aged group, the long-lived group had more naive CD4+ T cells, fewer expanded clones and increased TCR diversity, a pattern suggesting age selection.

The roughly 39 donors, aged roughly 6 to 95 years, were systemically healthy Caucasian individuals from Russia. About 9.1 milliliters of peripheral blood were collected from each donor into EDTA-treated Vacutainer tubes. Ficoll-Paque density-gradient centrifugation was used to isolate PBMCs, with at least 7 million per sample. Total RNA was extracted from PBMCs with Trizol reagent, with at least 6 micrograms obtained per sample. For every donor, flow cytometry on a PBMC aliquot measured the percentage of naive CD45RAhigh/CD27high T cells. Reading from cysteine to phenylalanine, the CDR3 counts 16 amino acids. The DNA shown is the 48-base CDR3, in frame from base 1. V is trimmed back by 1 base and J by 10 bases, and the junction contains 14 bases that no gene match accounts for. CDR1 and CDR2, per the germline V gene (reference sequence), are DFQATT and SNEGSKA.

The chain joins TRBV20-1 to TRBJ2-1, and TRBD2 aligns with 9 junction nucleotides. This receptor was identified in a young man in good health. What was sequenced was blood. The CDR3 reads CSARVSSGVSPREQFF. The DNA reads as follows: TGCAGTGCTAGAGTCTCTAGCGGGGTTTCTCCCCGAGAGCAGTTCTTC.